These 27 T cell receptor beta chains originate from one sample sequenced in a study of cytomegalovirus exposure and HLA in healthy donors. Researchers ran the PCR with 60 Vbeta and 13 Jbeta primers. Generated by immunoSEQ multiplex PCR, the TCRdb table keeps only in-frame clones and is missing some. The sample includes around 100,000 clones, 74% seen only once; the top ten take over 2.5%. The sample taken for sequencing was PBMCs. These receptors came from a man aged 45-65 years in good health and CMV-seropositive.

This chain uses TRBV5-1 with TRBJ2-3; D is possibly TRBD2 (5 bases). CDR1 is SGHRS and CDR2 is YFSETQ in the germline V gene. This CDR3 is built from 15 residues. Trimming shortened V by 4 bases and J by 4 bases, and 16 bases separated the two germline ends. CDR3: CASSGSGGVADTQYF. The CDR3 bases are TGCGCCAGCAGCGGATCTGGAGGTGTAGCAGATACGCAGTATTTT.

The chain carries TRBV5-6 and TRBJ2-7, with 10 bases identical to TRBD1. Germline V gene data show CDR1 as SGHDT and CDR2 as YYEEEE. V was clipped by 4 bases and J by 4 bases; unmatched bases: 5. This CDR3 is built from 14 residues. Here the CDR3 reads CASSRGQGIYEQYF. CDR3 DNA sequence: TGTGCCAGCAGCCGGGGACAGGGGATTTACGAGCAGTACTTC.

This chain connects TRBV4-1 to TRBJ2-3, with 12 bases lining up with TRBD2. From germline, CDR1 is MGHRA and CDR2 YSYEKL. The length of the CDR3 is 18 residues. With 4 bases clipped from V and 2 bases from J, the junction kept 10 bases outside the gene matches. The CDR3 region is CASSPRLAGAPFTDTQYF. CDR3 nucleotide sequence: TGCGCCAGCAGCCCACGACTAGCGGGGGCCCCGTTCACAGATACGCAGTATTTT.

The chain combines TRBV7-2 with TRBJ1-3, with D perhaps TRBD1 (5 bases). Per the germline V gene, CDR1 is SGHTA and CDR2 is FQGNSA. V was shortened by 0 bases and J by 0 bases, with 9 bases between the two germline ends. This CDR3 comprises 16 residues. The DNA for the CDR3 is TGTGCCAGCAGCTTAGCTTTCGGGGGCTCTGGAAACACCATATATTTT. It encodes CASSLAFGGSGNTIYF.

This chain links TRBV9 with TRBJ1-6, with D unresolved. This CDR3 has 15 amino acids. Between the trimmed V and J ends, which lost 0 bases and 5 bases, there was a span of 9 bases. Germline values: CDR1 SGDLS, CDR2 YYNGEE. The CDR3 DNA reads TGTGCCAGCAGCGTAGGGCCCGTTGATAATTCACCCCTCCACTTT. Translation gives CASSVGPVDNSPLHF. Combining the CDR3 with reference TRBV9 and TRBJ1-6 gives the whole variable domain DSGVTQTPKHLITATGQRVTLRCSPRSGDLSVYWYQQSLDQGLQFLIQYYNGEERAKGNILERFSAQQFPDLHSELNLSSLELGDSALYFCASSVGPVDNSPLHFGNGTRLTVT.

DNA of the CDR3: TGTGCCAGCAGCCCCCGTGTAGCGGGGACCCGAGAGACCCAGTACTTC. This sequence encodes CASSPRVAGTRETQYF. This chain joins TRBV9 and TRBJ2-5; 8 bases are a match to TRBD2. The trim removed 4 bases at V and 4 bases at J, leaving 12 bases unmatched. Germline V CDR1 and CDR2: SGDLS, YYNGEE. The CDR3 extends over 16 amino acids.

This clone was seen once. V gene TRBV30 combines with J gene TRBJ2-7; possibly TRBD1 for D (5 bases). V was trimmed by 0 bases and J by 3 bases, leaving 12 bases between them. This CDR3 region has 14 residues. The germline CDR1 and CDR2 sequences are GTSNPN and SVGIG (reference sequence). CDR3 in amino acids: CAWSVGQRHYEQYF. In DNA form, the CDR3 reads TGTGCCTGGAGTGTGGGGCAGCGCCACTACGAGCAGTACTTC.

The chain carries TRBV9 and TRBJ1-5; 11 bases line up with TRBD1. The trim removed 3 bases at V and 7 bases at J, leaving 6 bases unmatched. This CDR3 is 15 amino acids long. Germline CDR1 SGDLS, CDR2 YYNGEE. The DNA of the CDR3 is TGTGCCAGCAGCGCGGGGACAGGGGGACGACAGCCCCAGCATTTT. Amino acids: CASSAGTGGRQPQHF.

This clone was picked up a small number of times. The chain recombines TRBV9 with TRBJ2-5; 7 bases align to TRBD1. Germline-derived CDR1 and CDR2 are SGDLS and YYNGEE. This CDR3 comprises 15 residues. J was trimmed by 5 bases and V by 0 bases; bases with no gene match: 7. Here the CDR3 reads CASSVDTGVGETQYF. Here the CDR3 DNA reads TGTGCCAGCAGCGTAGACACAGGGGTGGGGGAGACCCAGTACTTC.

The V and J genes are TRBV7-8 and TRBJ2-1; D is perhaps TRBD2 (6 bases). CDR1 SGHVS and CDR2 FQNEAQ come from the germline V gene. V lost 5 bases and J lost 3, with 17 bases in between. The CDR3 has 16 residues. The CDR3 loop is CASSPRRVGYYNEQFF. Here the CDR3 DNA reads TGTGCCAGCAGCCCTAGGAGGGTGGGATACTACAATGAGCAGTTCTTC.

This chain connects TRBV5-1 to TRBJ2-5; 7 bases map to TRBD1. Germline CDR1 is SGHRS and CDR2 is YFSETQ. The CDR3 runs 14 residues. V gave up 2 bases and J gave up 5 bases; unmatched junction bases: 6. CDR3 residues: CASSFTGDSETQYF. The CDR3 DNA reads TGCGCCAGCAGCTTCACAGGGGATTCGGAGACCCAGTACTTC.

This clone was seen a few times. CDR3 sequence reads: CASRQGAEKLFF. The CDR3 nucleotides read TGTGCCAGCAGACAGGGGGCCGAAAAACTGTTTTTT. The V gene is TRBV2, the J gene TRBJ1-4, with TRBD1 identical over 9 bases. The V gene end was trimmed by 6 bases and the J gene end by 8 bases; junction bases not matched to a gene: 1. Germline-derived CDR1 and CDR2 are SNHLY and FYNNEI. The CDR3 has 12 amino acids.

The CDR3 reads CASRWGGSSYNEQFF. CDR3 bases: TGTGCCAGCAGGTGGGGCGGGAGCTCCTACAATGAGCAGTTCTTC. V is TRBV7-9 and J is TRBJ2-1, with 7 bases that match TRBD2. The CDR3 has 15 residues. The germline gives CDR1 SEHNR, CDR2 FQNEAQ (reference sequence). V gave up 6 bases and J gave up 0 bases; unmatched junction bases: 5.

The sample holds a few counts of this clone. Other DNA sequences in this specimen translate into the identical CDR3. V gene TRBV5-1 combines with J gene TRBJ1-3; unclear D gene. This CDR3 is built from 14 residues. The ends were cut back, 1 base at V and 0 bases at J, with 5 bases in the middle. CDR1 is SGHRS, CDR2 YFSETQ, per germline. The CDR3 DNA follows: TGCGCCAGCAGCTTGACTGTCTCTGGAAACACCATATATTTT. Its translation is CASSLTVSGNTIYF.

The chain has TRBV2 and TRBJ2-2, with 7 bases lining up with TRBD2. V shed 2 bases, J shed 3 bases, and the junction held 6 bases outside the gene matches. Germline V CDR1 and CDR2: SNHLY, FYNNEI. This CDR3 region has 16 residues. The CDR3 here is CASSEWAGRDTGELFF. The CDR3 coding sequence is TGTGCCAGCAGTGAATGGGCAGGGAGGGACACCGGGGAGCTGTTTTTT.

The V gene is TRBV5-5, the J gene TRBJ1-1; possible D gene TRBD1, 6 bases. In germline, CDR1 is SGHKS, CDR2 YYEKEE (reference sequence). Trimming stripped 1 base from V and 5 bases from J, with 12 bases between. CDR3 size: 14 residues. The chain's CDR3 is CASSLTGMGTEAFF. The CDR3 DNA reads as TGTGCCAGCAGCTTGACAGGGATGGGAACTGAAGCTTTCTTT.

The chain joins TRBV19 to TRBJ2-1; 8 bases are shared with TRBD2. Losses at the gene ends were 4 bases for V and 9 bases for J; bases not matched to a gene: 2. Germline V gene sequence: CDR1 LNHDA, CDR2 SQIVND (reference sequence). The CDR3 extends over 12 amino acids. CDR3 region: CASSNREGEQFF. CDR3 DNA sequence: TGTGCCAGTAGTAACCGGGAGGGTGAGCAGTTCTTC.

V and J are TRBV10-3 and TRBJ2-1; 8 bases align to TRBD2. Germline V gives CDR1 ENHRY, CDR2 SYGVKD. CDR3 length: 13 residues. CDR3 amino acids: CSTGGNSYNEQFF. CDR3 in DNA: TGTAGCACGGGAGGGAACTCCTACAATGAGCAGTTCTTC.

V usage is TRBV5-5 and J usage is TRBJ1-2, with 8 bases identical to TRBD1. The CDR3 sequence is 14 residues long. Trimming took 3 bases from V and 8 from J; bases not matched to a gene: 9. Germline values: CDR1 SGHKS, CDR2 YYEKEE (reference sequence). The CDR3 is CASSSPTGAIGYTF. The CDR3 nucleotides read TGTGCCAGCAGCTCACCGACAGGGGCGATAGGCTACACCTTC. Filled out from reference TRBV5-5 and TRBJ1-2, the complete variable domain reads DAGVTQSPTHLIKTRGQQVTLRCSPISGHKSVSWYQQVLGQGPQFIFQYYEKEERGRGNFPDRFSARQFPNYSSELNVNALLLGDSALYLCASSSPTGAIGYTFGSGTRLTVV.

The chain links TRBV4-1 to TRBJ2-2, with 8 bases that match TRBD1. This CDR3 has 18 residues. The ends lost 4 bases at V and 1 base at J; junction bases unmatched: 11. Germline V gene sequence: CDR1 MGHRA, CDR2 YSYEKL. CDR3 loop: CASSPLPYGQGNTGELFF. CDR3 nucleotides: TGCGCCAGCAGCCCTTTACCGTATGGACAGGGGAACACCGGGGAGCTGTTTTTT.

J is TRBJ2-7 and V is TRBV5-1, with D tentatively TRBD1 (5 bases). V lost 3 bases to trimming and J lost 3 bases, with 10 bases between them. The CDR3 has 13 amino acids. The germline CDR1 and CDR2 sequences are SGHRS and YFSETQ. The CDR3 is CASSWETGYEQYF. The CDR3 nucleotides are TGCGCCAGCAGCTGGGAAACAGGCTACGAGCAGTACTTC.

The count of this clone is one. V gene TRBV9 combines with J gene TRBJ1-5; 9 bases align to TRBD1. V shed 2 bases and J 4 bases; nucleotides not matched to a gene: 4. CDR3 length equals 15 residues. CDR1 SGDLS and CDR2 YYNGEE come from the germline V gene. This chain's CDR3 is CASSVGQGDNQPQHF. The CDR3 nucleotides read TGTGCCAGCAGCGTGGGACAGGGTGATAATCAGCCCCAGCATTTT.

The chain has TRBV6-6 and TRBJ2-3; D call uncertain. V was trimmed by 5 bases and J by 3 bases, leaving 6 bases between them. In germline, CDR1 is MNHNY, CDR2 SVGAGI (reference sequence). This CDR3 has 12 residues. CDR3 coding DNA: TGTGCCAGCAGTCACGGGACAGATACGCAGTATTTT. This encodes CASSHGTDTQYF.

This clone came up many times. Here the CDR3 DNA reads TGTGCCAGCAGTGTCGACAGGTACAGCTCCTACGAGCAGTACTTC. Residues: CASSVDRYSSYEQYF. The chain links TRBV2 to TRBJ2-7, with D maybe TRBD1 (6 bases). The germline V gene encodes CDR1 SNHLY and CDR2 FYNNEI. The V end was cut by 4 bases, the J end by 0 bases, with 13 bases between. The CDR3 spans 15 residues.

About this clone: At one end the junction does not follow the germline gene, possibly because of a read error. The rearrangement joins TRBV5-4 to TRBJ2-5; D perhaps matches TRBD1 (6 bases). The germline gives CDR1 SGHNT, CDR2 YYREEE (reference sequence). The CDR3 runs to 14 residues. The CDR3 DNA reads TGTGCCCGCAGCTGGGGACACCTCCAAGAGACCCAGTACTTC. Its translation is CARSWGHLQETQYF.

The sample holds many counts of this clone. The CDR3 sequence is CASSQTRSNEKLFF. CDR3 DNA sequence: TGTGCCAGCAGCCAAACCAGATCTAATGAAAAACTGTTTTTT. This chain uses TRBV14 with TRBJ1-4; D not resolved. V dropped 2 bases and J dropped 3 bases, with 7 bases sitting between them. The CDR3 is 14 residues long. The germline V gene has CDR1 SGHDN and CDR2 FVKESK. Drawing the rest from reference TRBV14 and TRBJ1-4, the complete variable domain is EAGVTQFPSHSVIEKGQTVTLRCDPISGHDNLYWYRRVMGKEIKFLLHFVKESKQDESGMPNNRFLAERTGGTYSTLKVQPAELEDSGVYFCASSQTRSNEKLFFGSGTQLSVL.

The CDR3 loop reads CASGSSGQGEKLFF. The CDR3 coding sequence is TGCGCCAGCGGTTCATCGGGACAGGGTGAAAAACTGTTTTTT. The chain is built from TRBV5-1 and TRBJ1-4; 9 bases align to TRBD1. The germline V gene encodes CDR1 SGHRS and CDR2 YFSETQ. V was pared by 7 bases and J by 7 bases, with 8 bases of the junction left unmatched. There are 14 residues in the CDR3.